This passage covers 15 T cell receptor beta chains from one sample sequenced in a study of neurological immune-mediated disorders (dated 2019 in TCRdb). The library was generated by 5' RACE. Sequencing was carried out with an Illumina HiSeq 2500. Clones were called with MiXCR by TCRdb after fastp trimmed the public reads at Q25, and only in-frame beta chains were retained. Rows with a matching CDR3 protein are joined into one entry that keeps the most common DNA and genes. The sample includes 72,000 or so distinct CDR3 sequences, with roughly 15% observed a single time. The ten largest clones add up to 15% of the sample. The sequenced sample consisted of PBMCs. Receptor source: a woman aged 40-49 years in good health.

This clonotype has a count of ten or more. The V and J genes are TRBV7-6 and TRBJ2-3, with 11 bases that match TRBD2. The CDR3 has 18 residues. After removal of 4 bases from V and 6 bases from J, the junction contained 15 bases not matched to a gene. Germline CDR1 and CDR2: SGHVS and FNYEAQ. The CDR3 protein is CASSYTTLSGGASDTQYF. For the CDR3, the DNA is TGTGCCAGCAGCTACACCACCCTTAGCGGGGGGGCATCGGATACGCAGTATTTT. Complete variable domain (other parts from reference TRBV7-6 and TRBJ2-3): GAGVSQSPRYKVTKRGQDVALRCDPISGHVSLYWYRQALGQGPEFLTYFNYEAQQDKSGLPNDRFSAERPEGSISTLTIQRTEQRDSAMYRCASSYTTLSGGASDTQYFGPGTRLTVL.

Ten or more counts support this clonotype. This chain's CDR3 is CSARPLRGLAGGPFTDTQYF. In DNA, the CDR3 is TGCAGTGCTAGACCTCTGAGGGGACTAGCGGGGGGACCTTTCACAGATACGCAGTATTTT. This sequence joins TRBV20-1 and TRBJ2-3; 15 nucleotides match TRBD2. V was clipped by 2 bases and J by 2 bases; unmatched bases: 14. CDR1 and CDR2 from the germline V gene are DFQATT and SNEGSKA (reference sequence). The length of the CDR3 is 20 residues.

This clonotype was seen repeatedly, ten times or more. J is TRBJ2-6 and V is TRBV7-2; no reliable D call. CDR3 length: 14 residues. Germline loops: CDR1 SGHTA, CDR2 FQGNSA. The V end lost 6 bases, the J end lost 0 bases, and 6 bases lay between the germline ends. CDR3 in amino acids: CASRYYSGANVLTF. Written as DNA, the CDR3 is TGTGCCAGCAGGTACTACTCTGGGGCCAACGTCCTGACTTTC.

In DNA, the CDR3 is TGTGCCAGCCGCAGGGGGACTGACAAAAACATTCAGTACTTC. Protein sequence: CASRRGTDKNIQYF. V gene TRBV7-2 combines with J gene TRBJ2-4, with D tentatively TRBD1 (7 bases). This CDR3 spans 14 amino acids. V was pared by 8 bases and J by 3 bases, with 14 bases between. Per germline, CDR1 SGHTA and CDR2 FQGNSA.

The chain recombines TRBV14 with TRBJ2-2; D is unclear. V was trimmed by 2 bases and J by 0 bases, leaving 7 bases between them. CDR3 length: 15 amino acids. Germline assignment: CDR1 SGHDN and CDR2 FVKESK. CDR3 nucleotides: TGTGCCAGCAGCCAATCCCTCGCGAACACCGGGGAGCTGTTTTTT. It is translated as CASSQSLANTGELFF.

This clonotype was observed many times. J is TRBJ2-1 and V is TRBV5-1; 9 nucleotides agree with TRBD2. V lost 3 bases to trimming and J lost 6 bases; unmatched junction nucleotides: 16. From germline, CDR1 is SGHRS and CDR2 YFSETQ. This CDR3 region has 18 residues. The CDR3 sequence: CASSWGGAASGVRNEQFF. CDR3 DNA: TGCGCCAGCAGCTGGGGGGGCGCGGCTAGCGGGGTCCGCAATGAGCAGTTCTTC. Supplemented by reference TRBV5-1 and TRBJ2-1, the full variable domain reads KAGVTQTPRYLIKTRGQQVTLSCSPISGHRSVSWYQQTPGQGLQFLFEYFSETQRNKGNFPGRFSGRQFSNSRSEMNVSTLELGDSALYLCASSWGGAASGVRNEQFFGPGTRLTVL.

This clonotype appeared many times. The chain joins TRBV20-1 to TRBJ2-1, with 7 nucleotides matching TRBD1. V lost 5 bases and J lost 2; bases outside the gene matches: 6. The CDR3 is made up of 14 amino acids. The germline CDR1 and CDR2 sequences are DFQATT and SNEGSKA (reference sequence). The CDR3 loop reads CSARDRPTYNEQFF. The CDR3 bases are TGCAGTGCTCGGGACAGACCTACCTACAATGAGCAGTTCTTC.

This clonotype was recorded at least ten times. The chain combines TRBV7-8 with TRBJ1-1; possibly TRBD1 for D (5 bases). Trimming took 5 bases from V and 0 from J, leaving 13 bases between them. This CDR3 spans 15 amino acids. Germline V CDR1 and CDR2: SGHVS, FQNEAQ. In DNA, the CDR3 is TGTGCCAGCAGCCAGGTCAGGGTCATGAACACTGAAGCTTTCTTT. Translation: CASSQVRVMNTEAFF.

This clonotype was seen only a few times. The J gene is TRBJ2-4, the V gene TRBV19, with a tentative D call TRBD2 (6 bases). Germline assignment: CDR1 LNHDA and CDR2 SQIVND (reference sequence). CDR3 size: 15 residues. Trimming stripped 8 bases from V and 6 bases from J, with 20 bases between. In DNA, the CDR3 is TGTGCCAGTGGGAGCTTGGGGGGTTCCGGAAACATTCAGTACTTC. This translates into CASGSLGGSGNIQYF. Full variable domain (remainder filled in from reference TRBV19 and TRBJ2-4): DGGITQSPKYLFRKEGQNVTLSCEQNLNHDAMYWYRQDPGQGLRLIYYSQIVNDFQKGDIAEGYSVSREKKESFPLTVTSAQKNPTAFYLCASGSLGGSGNIQYFGAGTRLSVL.

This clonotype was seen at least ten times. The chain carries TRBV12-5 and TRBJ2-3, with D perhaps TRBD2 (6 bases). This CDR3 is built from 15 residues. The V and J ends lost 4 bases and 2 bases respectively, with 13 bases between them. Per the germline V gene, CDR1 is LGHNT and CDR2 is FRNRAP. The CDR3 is CASGSSGLNTDTQYF. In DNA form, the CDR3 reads TGTGCTAGTGGTTCCTCGGGACTCAACACAGATACGCAGTATTTT.

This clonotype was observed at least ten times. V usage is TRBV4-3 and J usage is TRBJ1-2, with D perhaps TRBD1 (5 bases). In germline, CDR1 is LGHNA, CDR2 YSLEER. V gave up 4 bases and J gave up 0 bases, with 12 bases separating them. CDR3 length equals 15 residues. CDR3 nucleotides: TGCGCCAGCAGCCCCGGGGCTGGGTCTAACTATGGCTACACCTTC. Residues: CASSPGAGSNYGYTF.

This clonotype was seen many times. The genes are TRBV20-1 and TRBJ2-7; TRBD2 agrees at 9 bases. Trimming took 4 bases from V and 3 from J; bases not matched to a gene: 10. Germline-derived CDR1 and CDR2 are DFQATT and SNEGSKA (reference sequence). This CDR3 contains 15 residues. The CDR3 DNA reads TGCAGTGCTAATCGAGCGGGGGGCACGGGCTACGAGCAGTACGTC. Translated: CSANRAGGTGYEQYV.

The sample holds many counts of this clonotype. This CDR3 reads CASSVEIATEAFF. The DNA for the CDR3 is TGTGCCAGCAGCGTAGAGATCGCCACTGAAGCTTTCTTT. The chain links TRBV9 to TRBJ1-1; no reliable D call. V was shortened by 0 bases and J by 4 bases, with 7 bases between the two germline ends. Germline CDR1 is SGDLS and CDR2 is YYNGEE. The CDR3 is made up of 13 amino acids.

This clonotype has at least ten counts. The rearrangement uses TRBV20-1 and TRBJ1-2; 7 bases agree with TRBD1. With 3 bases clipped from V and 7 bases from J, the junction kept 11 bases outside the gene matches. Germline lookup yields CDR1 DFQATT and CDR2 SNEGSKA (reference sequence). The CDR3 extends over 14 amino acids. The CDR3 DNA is TGCAGTGCTAGGTCTCCAGGGGACAGAGGTGGCTACACCTTC. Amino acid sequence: CSARSPGDRGGYTF.

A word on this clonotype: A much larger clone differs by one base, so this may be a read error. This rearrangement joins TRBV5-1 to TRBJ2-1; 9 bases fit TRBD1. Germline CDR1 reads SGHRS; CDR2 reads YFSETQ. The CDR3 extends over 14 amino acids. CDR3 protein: CSSSLGQGTNEQFF. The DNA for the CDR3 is TGCTCCAGCAGCTTGGGACAGGGTACAAATGAGCAGTTCTTC.